This T cell receptor (beta chain) was observed in a study of cytomegalovirus exposure and HLA in healthy donors. Turning to the study itself: A subsequent analysis stated that the roughly 130 validation repertoires were run on the same platform as the approximately 660 first-cohort repertoires.

The germline gives CDR1 MNHEY, CDR2 SMNVEV (reference sequence). There are 15 residues in the CDR3. Germline trimming cut 5 bases from V and 4 bases from J; bases unmatched to any gene: 5. With respect to this clone: Its antigen remains unidentified.

Clones were sequenced by immunoSEQ multiplex PCR, and TCRdb holds only the in-frame ones, with some missing. The table includes 110,000 or so clones, around 88% detected once. Findings and caveats of the study: Some TCR beta chains (around 160 of them) were listed as cytomegalovirus-associated. Rarity characterized most TCR sequences, yet some public TCRs appeared in many donors. Both high specificity and high sensitivity reportedly marked the classifier's diagnosis of cytomegalovirus status.

This sequence was found in a man aged 18 to 30 in good health and CMV-seronegative. This chain uses TRBV27 with TRBJ2-1; 10 bases are a match to TRBD2. The sequencing sample was made of PBMCs. CDR3 sequence reads: CASSLPSGRYNEQFF. For the CDR3, the DNA is TGTGCCAGCAGTCTACCTAGCGGGAGATACAATGAGCAGTTCTTC.